This TCR beta chain was recovered during a study of siplizumab effects on memory and regulatory T cells. The junction had 7 bases not matched to a gene; V was cut back by 1 base and J by 8 bases. The CDR3 has 15 residues. Germline V CDR1 and CDR2: WNHNN, SYGVQD (reference sequence). Generated by immunoSEQ multiplex PCR, the TCRdb table keeps only in-frame clones and is missing some. The table lists more than 75,000 clones, roughly 96% of them singletons. This clonotype originated in a human donor in good health. The sequenced sample consisted of naive CD4+ T cells sorted from blood. The V call is TRBV10-1, the J call TRBJ2-4; 8 nucleotides line up with TRBD2. The CDR3, as DNA: TGCGCCAGCAGTGAGTGCAAGGGTAGCGGGGACATTCAGTACTTC. Protein product: CASSECKGSGDIQYF.